Detailed here is one T cell receptor beta chain. This record comes from a study of blood T cell repertoires in COVID-19. Profiled with immunoSEQ multiplex PCR; TCRdb holds only in-frame clones, not every one. The sample yields about 62,000 clones, roughly 71% seen once. CDR1 SNHLY and CDR2 FYNNEI come from the germline V gene. This CDR3 region has 15 residues. Trimming removed 1 base at V and 0 bases at J, with 9 bases between. The chain couples TRBV2 to TRBJ1-2, with D perhaps matching TRBD1 (5 bases). This TCR was recovered from a woman between 50 and 59 years old with active or convalescent COVID-19. Sequencing was done on a sample of peripheral blood. The CDR3 DNA reads TGTGCCAGCAGTGAAGGCCAGGGCCCTAACTATGGCTACACCTTC. It specifies CASSEGQGPNYGYTF.